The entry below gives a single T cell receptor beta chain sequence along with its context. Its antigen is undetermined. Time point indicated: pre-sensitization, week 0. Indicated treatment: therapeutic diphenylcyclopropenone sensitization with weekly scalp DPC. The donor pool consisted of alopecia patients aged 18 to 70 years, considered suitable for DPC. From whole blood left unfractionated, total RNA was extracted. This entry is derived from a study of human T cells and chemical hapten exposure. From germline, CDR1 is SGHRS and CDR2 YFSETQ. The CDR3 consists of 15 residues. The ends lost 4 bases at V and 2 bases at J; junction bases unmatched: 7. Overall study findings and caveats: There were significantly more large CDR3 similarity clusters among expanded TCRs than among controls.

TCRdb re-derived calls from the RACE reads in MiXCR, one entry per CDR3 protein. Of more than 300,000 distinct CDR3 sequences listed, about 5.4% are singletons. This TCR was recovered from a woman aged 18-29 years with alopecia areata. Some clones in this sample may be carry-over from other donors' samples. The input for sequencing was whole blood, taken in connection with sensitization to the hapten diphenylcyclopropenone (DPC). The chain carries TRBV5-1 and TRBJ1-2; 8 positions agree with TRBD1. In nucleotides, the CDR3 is TGCGCCAGCAGCCCAGGGGGCGTTCGAAACTATGGCTACACCTTC. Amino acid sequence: CASSPGGVRNYGYTF.